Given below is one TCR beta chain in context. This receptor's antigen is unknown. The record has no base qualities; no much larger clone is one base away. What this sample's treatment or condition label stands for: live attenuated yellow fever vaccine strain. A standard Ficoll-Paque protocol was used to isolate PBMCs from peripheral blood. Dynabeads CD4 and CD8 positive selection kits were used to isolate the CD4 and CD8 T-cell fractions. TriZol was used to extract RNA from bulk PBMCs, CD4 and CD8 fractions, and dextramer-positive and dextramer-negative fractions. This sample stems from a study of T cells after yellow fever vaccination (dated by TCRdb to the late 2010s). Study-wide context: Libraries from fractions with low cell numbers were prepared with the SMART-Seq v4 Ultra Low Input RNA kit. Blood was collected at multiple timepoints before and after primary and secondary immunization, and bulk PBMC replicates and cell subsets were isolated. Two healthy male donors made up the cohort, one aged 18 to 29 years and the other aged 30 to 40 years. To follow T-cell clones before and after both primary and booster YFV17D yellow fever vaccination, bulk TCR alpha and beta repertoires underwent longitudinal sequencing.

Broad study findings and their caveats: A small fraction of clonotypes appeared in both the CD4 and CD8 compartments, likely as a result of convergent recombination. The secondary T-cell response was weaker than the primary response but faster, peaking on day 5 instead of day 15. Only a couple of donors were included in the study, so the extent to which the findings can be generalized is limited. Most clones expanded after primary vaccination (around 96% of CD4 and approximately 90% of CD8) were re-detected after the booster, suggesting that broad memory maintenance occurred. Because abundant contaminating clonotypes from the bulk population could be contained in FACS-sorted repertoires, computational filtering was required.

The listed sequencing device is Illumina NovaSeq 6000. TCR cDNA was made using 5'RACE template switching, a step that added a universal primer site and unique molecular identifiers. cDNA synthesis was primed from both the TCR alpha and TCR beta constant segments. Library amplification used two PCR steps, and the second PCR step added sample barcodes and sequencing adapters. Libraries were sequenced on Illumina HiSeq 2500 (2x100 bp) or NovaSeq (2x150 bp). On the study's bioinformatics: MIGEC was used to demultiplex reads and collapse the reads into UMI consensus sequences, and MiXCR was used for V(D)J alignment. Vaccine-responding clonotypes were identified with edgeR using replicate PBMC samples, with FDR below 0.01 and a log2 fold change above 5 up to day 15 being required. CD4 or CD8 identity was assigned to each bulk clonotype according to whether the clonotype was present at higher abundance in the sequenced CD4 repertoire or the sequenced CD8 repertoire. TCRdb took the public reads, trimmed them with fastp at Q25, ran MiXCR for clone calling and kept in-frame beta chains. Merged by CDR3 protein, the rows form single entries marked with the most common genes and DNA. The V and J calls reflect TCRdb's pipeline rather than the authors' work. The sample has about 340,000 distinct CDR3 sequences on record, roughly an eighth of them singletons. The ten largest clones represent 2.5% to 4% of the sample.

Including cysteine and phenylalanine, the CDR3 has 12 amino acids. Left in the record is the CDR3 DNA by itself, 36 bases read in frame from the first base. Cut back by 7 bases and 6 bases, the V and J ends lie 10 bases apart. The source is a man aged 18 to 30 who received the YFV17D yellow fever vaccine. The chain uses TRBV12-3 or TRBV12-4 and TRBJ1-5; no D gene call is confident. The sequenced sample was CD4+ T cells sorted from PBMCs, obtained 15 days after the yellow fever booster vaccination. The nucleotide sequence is TGTGCCAGCACCCTCCCGGGTCAGCCCCAGCATTTT. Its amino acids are CASTLPGQPQHF.